What follows are 20 T cell receptor beta chains derived from one specimen sequenced in a study of OX40 agonist ivuxolimab in advanced cancers. Library creation used the immunoSEQ multiplex PCR assay. Here the immuneACCESS table is served through TCRdb, limited to in-frame sequences with V and J called. Missing clones are a known gap in these copies; in checked studies unresolved V genes cover under half, and the rest lacks a known reason. This sample has approximately 79,000 clones in its table, and around 87% of those were observed once. Just under 1% of the sample lies in the top ten. Sequencing was performed on CD4+ or CD8+ T cells sorted from blood, taken in a trial of the OX40 agonist ivuxolimab. These receptors were obtained from an adult with an advanced solid tumor such as melanoma, head and neck, liver or kidney cancer.

The chain couples TRBV6-6 to TRBJ1-6, with D possibly being TRBD1 (5 bases). The CDR3 totals 14 residues. V lost 10 bases and J lost 4, with 14 bases in between. Germline-derived CDR1 and CDR2 are MNHNY and SVGAGI (reference sequence). This CDR3 is CAIQNRGYNSPLHF. Written as DNA, the CDR3 is TGTGCCATCCAGAACCGGGGGTATAATTCACCCCTCCACTTT.

The chain uses TRBV19 and TRBJ1-2; D gene uncertain. The CDR3 consists of 15 residues. V lost 1 base, J lost 4 bases, and 13 bases lay in between. Germline CDR1 and CDR2: LNHDA and SQIVND (reference sequence). In nucleotides, the CDR3 is TGTGCCAGTAGTATAGGGCCGGCAGGAGCCTATGGCTACACCTTC. Amino acid sequence: CASSIGPAGAYGYTF.

The chain couples TRBV6-1 to TRBJ2-5; the D gene is possibly TRBD1 (5 bases). V lost 8 bases and J 5 bases, leaving 12 bases between the germline ends. The CDR3 consists of 12 residues. Germline lookup yields CDR1 MNHNS and CDR2 SASEGT. The CDR3 nucleotides read TGTGCCAGCCATCAGGGTGAGGAGACCCAGTACTTC. Residues: CASHQGEETQYF.

The rearrangement links TRBV2 to TRBJ1-1; D is unresolved. Trimming took off 1 base at V and 0 bases at J, with 12 bases between the two ends. CDR3 size: 16 residues. Germline V gives CDR1 SNHLY, CDR2 FYNNEI. The CDR3 reads CASSEGRSSMNTEAFF. The DNA for the CDR3 is TGTGCCAGCAGTGAAGGCAGATCGTCGATGAACACTGAAGCTTTCTTT.

The rearrangement uses TRBV7-2 and TRBJ1-4; D gene uncertain. This CDR3 comprises 13 residues. Germline V CDR1 and CDR2: SGHTA, FQGNSA. Trimming removed 5 bases from V and 6 bases from J, with 10 bases in between. In DNA form, the CDR3 reads TGTGCCAGCAGCCTCGGGGTTTATGAAAAACTGTTTTTT. Its translation: CASSLGVYEKLFF.

This clone was detected only a few times. V is TRBV6-4 and J is TRBJ1-2; D remains unclear. The CDR3 spans 15 residues. The V gene lost 6 bases and the J gene lost 1 base, with 15 bases spanning the gap. Germline values: CDR1 MRHNA, CDR2 SNTAGT. CDR3 nucleotide sequence: TGTGCCAGCAGACCAAAGAAAAGGCTTAACTATGGCTACACCTTC. It is translated as CASRPKKRLNYGYTF.

The CDR3: CSARGIPEAFF. The CDR3 nucleotides read TGCAGTGCTAGAGGTATCCCTGAAGCTTTCTTT. The chain uses TRBV20-1 and TRBJ1-1; D is uncertain. Germline loops: CDR1 DFQATT, CDR2 SNEGSKA (reference sequence). This CDR3 is 11 amino acids long. The V gene lost 1 base and the J gene lost 6 bases, with 6 bases spanning the gap.

The chain combines TRBV7-7 with TRBJ2-1; perhaps TRBD2 as D (6 bases). The CDR3 has 14 residues. The V and J ends lost 2 bases and 4 bases respectively, with 9 bases between them. Germline assignment: CDR1 SSHAT and CDR2 FNYEAQ (reference sequence). This CDR3 is CASSLLGGYNEQFF. CDR3 sequence (DNA): TGTGCCAGCAGCTTACTGGGGGGTTACAATGAGCAGTTCTTC. Supplemented by reference TRBV7-7 and TRBJ2-1, the full variable domain reads GAGVSQSPRYKVTKRGQDVTLRCDPISSHATLYWYQQALGQGPEFLTYFNYEAQPDKSGLPSDRFSAERPEGSISTLTIQRTEQRDSAMYRCASSLLGGYNEQFFGPGTRLTVL.

The rearrangement uses TRBV5-8 and TRBJ1-2; D possibly corresponds to TRBD1 (6 bases). The V and J ends lost 5 bases and 8 bases respectively, with 16 bases between them. CDR1 and CDR2 from the germline V gene are SGHTS and YDEGEE. The CDR3 sequence is 13 residues long. CDR3 bases: TGTGCCAGCAGGCCGTCAGGGGCGTCCGGCTACACCTTC. It translates to CASRPSGASGYTF.

The chain carries TRBV4-1 and TRBJ2-1; 8 bases are shared with TRBD1. Germline CDR1 reads MGHRA; CDR2 reads YSYEKL. The J segment lost 2 bases and the V segment lost 0 bases, leaving 6 bases of the junction unmatched. The CDR3 has 17 residues. CDR3 coding DNA: TGCGCCAGCAGCCAAGATTTCGGACAGGGAGCCTACAATGAGCAGTTCTTC. It translates to CASSQDFGQGAYNEQFF.

This rearrangement joins TRBV7-9 to TRBJ2-1, with D hard to call. The CDR3 is 17 amino acids. V lost 5 bases and J 0 bases, leaving 17 bases between the germline ends. Germline lookup yields CDR1 SEHNR and CDR2 FQNEAQ (reference sequence). The CDR3: CASSPRETLSSYNEQFF. CDR3 nucleotides: TGTGCCAGCAGCCCTCGAGAGACTCTCAGCTCCTACAATGAGCAGTTCTTC. Full variable domain (rest looked up from reference TRBV7-9 and TRBJ2-1): DTGVSQNPRHKITKRGQNVTFRCDPISEHNRLYWYRQTLGQGPEFLTYFQNEAQLEKSRLLSDRFSAERPKGSFSTLEIQRTEQGDSAMYLCASSPRETLSSYNEQFFGPGTRLTVL.

V and J are TRBV13 and TRBJ1-2; 11 positions match TRBD1. CDR3 size: 14 residues. V was clipped by 5 bases and J by 6 bases; unmatched bases: 5. The germline gives CDR1 PRHDT, CDR2 FYEKMQ (reference sequence). CDR3 region: CASSLDRGLHGYTF. In DNA, the CDR3 is TGTGCCAGCAGCCTGGACAGGGGGCTGCATGGCTACACCTTC.

The chain joins TRBV10-3 to TRBJ1-3; possibly TRBD1 for D (5 bases). The CDR3 runs 13 residues. From germline, CDR1 is ENHRY and CDR2 SYGVKD. V gave up 7 bases and J gave up 3 bases, with 10 bases separating them. The CDR3: CAITSTGGNTIYF. CDR3 DNA sequence: TGTGCCATCACCTCCACAGGTGGAAACACCATATATTTT.

This chain joins TRBV11-3 and TRBJ2-3, with D possibly being TRBD1 (6 bases). The V gene lost 6 bases and the J gene lost 0 bases, with 16 bases spanning the gap. The germline V gene has CDR1 SGHNT and CDR2 YENEEA. The CDR3 spans 16 residues. The CDR3 region has the DNA TGTGCCAGCAGGCGGCAGGACAGATCTAGCACAGATACGCAGTATTTT. As protein: CASRRQDRSSTDTQYF.

This chain links TRBV18 with TRBJ2-5; maybe TRBD1 (6 bases). The V end was cut by 6 bases, the J end by 1 base, with 12 bases between. The CDR3 totals 14 residues. The germline CDR1 and CDR2 sequences are KGHSH and LQKENI. CDR3 sequence: CASSPDRRQETQYF. The CDR3 DNA sequence: TGTGCCAGCTCCCCAGACAGGCGCCAAGAGACCCAGTACTTC. The whole variable domain, filled in from reference TRBV18 and TRBJ2-5, reads NAGVMQNPRHLVRRRGQEARLRCSPMKGHSHVYWYRQLPEEGLKFMVYLQKENIIDESGMPKERFSAEFPKEGPSILRIQQVVRGDSAAYFCASSPDRRQETQYFGPGTRLLVL.

The chain couples TRBV5-6 to TRBJ1-1; no firm D call. V was pared by 0 bases and J by 7 bases, with 7 bases between. Germline V lookup: CDR1 SGHDT, CDR2 YYEEEE. The CDR3 extends over 12 amino acids. The CDR3 DNA sequence: TGTGCCAGCAGCTTGGCCGTGGGTGAAGCTTTCTTT. Amino acid sequence: CASSLAVGEAFF. The full variable domain, rest sourced from reference TRBV5-6 and TRBJ1-1, is DAGVTQSPTHLIKTRGQQVTLRCSPKSGHDTVSWYQQALGQGPQFIFQYYEEEERQRGNFPDRFSGHQFPNYSSELNVNALLLGDSALYLCASSLAVGEAFFGQGTRLTVV.

V usage is TRBV19 and J usage is TRBJ1-2; TRBD1 matches 7 bases. Germline V gene data show CDR1 as LNHDA and CDR2 as SQIVND (reference sequence). The V gene end was trimmed by 3 bases and the J gene end by 5 bases; junction bases not matched to a gene: 12. The CDR3 has 16 residues. CDR3 residues: CASSMLLSTGIYGYTF. CDR3 in DNA: TGTGCCAGTAGTATGTTGTTGTCGACAGGGATTTATGGCTACACCTTC.

V usage is TRBV6-1 and J usage is TRBJ1-1; no firm D call. Trimming cost V 6 bases and J 2 bases, with 7 bases left between them. Germline CDR1 reads MNHNS; CDR2 reads SASEGT. The CDR3 length is 12 residues. CDR3 sequence reads: CASRGSNTEAFF. DNA for the CDR3: TGTGCCAGCAGGGGGTCCAACACTGAAGCTTTCTTT.

The J gene is TRBJ2-5, the V gene TRBV19; D uncertain. CDR1 is LNHDA, CDR2 SQIVND, per germline (reference sequence). This CDR3 region has 11 residues. The germline V and J ends were trimmed by 5 bases and 4 bases, with 5 bases remaining between them. The CDR3 nucleotides read TGTGCCAGTAGTGTCGGAGAGACCCAGTACTTC. As protein: CASSVGETQYF.

The V and J genes are TRBV5-4 and TRBJ1-2; the D is unclear. CDR3 length: 13 amino acids. Germline V gene data show CDR1 as SGHNT and CDR2 as YYREEE (reference sequence). V was pared by 1 base and J by 3 bases, with 7 bases between. CDR3: CASSLPDHYGYTF. The CDR3 DNA follows: TGTGCCAGCAGCTTGCCGGATCACTATGGCTACACCTTC.